These 12 T cell receptor beta chains were sequenced from one sample in a study of shared T cell receptors in the human thymus. The data were produced by immunoSEQ multiplex PCR, yet TCRdb's version contains in-frame clones alone and is incomplete. The repertoire holds hundreds of thousands of clones, with about four fifths as singletons. The same data also went into a second study, on human thymus T cells.

Sequencing was performed on thymocytes. The receptor source for this set is a boy under two years old with a congenital heart defect.

This chain uses TRBV5-4 with TRBJ2-7; 9 positions agree with TRBD1. This CDR3 has 14 amino acids. Germline lookup yields CDR1 SGHNT and CDR2 YYREEE (reference sequence). V dropped 4 bases and J dropped 5; count of bases not matched to a gene: 7. CDR3 region: CASSLQGAVDEQYF. The CDR3 nucleotides read TGTGCCAGCAGCCTACAGGGGGCTGTCGACGAGCAGTACTTC.

The chain joins TRBV6-6 to TRBJ2-7; 10 bases match TRBD2. CDR3 size: 15 residues. J gave up 2 bases and V 2 bases, and 3 bases lay outside the gene matches. The germline CDR1 and CDR2 sequences are MNHNY and SVGAGI (reference sequence). CDR3 nucleotide sequence: TGTGCCAGCAGTTACGAAGCGGGAGGGACCTACGAGCAGTACTTC. Its protein product is CASSYEAGGTYEQYF.

The chain joins TRBV28 to TRBJ1-2; 9 bases match TRBD1. Germline V gives CDR1 MDHEN, CDR2 SYDVKM. V shed 4 bases and J 9 bases; nucleotides not matched to a gene: 9. The CDR3 is 14 residues long. In DNA, the CDR3 is TGTGCCAGCAGTTGTCGCCGGACAGGGGCTCGCTACACCTTC. It is translated as CASSCRRTGARYTF.

The gene calls are TRBV7-8 and TRBJ1-5, with D unclear. The V gene's germline CDR1 is SGHVS and CDR2 FQNEAQ. Trimming stripped 5 bases from V and 0 bases from J, with 11 bases between. The CDR3 has 15 amino acids. The DNA for the CDR3 is TGTGCCAGCAGCCCCGCCGGGTATAGCAATCAGCCCCAGCATTTT. Residues: CASSPAGYSNQPQHF.

This clone has just a few counts. The rearrangement joins TRBV4-3 to TRBJ1-4, with D unresolved. The ends were cut back, 1 base at V and 5 bases at J, with 20 bases in the middle. Germline assignment: CDR1 LGHNA and CDR2 YSLEER. CDR3 length: 18 amino acids. CDR3 sequence reads: CASSQGSGQSSWNEKLFF. The CDR3, as DNA: TGCGCCAGCAGCCAAGGGAGCGGGCAGTCCTCCTGGAATGAAAAACTGTTTTTT.

The chain employs TRBV19 and TRBJ2-7; 9 nucleotides match TRBD2. Germline CDR1 and CDR2: LNHDA and SQIVND (reference sequence). This CDR3 has 14 amino acids. The ends lost 10 bases at V and 5 bases at J; junction bases unmatched: 12. The CDR3 reads CATGDSGSRNEQYF. CDR3 DNA: TGTGCCACCGGGGATAGCGGGAGTCGTAACGAGCAGTACTTC.

The rearrangement joins TRBV11-3 to TRBJ2-1; 10 bases map to TRBD1. Trimming took 3 bases from V and 5 from J; bases not matched to a gene: 4. From germline, CDR1 is SGHNT and CDR2 YENEEA. This CDR3 has 15 amino acids. The CDR3 DNA is TGTGCCAGCAGCTTTCGGGACAGGGGAGACAATGAGCAGTTCTTC. Protein sequence: CASSFRDRGDNEQFF.

The chain carries TRBV4-3 and TRBJ2-1; the match to TRBD2 covers 14 bases. Germline values: CDR1 LGHNA, CDR2 YSLEER. V lost 0 bases to trimming and J lost 9 bases; unmatched junction nucleotides: 7. This CDR3 region has 17 residues. The CDR3 is CASSQDSPTSGRGEQFF. DNA of the CDR3: TGCGCCAGCAGCCAAGATTCCCCGACTAGCGGGAGGGGTGAGCAGTTCTTC.

The genes are TRBV19 and TRBJ1-2; 8 nucleotides agree with TRBD1. The CDR3 contains 17 residues. Trimming at V came to 5 bases and at J to 0 bases, leaving 11 bases not matched to a gene. CDR1 is LNHDA and CDR2 is SQIVND in the germline V gene (reference sequence). CDR3 nucleotide sequence: TGTGCCAGTAGTCCCCCCCAGGGGGCCCGCTCTAACTATGGCTACACCTTC. Protein product: CASSPPQGARSNYGYTF.

The rearrangement links TRBV27 to TRBJ2-7; TRBD1 matches 7 bases. The junction had 7 bases not matched to a gene; V was cut back by 3 bases and J by 2 bases. Germline CDR1 and CDR2: MNHEY and SMNVEV (reference sequence). This CDR3 region has 15 residues. The CDR3 region has the DNA TGTGCCAGCAGTTTTCCCGACAGGGTGCCCTACGAGCAGTACTTC. This translates into CASSFPDRVPYEQYF.

The V call is TRBV5-5, the J call TRBJ1-3; D not resolved. Germline V gene lookup returns CDR1 SGHKS and CDR2 YYEKEE (reference sequence). Trimming cost V 4 bases and J 0 bases, with 14 bases left between them. The CDR3 extends over 16 amino acids. The CDR3 reads CASSPDWWSSGNTIYF. The CDR3 DNA follows: TGTGCCAGCAGCCCCGACTGGTGGAGCTCTGGAAACACCATATATTTT.

The genes are TRBV28 and TRBJ2-4; 9 bases align to TRBD2. Germline CDR1 is MDHEN and CDR2 is SYDVKM. With V trimmed by 0 bases and J by 4 bases, 7 bases remained unmatched. CDR3 length: 17 amino acids. CDR3 region: CASSLWGLAVRKNIQYF. CDR3 DNA: TGTGCCAGCAGTTTATGGGGACTAGCCGTACGGAAAAACATTCAGTACTTC.